This TCR beta chain comes out of a study of beta chain features in type 1 diabetes. Each of the CD4+ naive, central memory, regulatory and stem cell-like memory populations was sorted via CD45RO/CCR7/CD25/CD127/CD95/CD27. This clone was seen only a few times. What it recognizes is unknown. Expressed TCRB transcripts got sequenced, as all isolated RNA was reverse transcribed. About 3.57 million reads, on average, came from each naive, central memory and regulatory T cell sample. The assay was immunoSEQ multiplex PCR, and TCRdb's table has in-frame clones only and misses some. Of about half a million clones listed, approximately 10% are singletons. Germline values: CDR1 MNHEY, CDR2 SMNVEV (reference sequence). J gave up 4 bases and V 6 bases, and 5 bases lay outside the gene matches. The CDR3 contains 13 residues. The study's findings and limits: When VDJ junctions were examined, type 1 diabetes patients showed fewer insertions and more deletions. Since sequencing was performed on cDNA, cells with high TCR expression could be over-represented.

This sequence originates from a woman aged 18-29 years in good health. The chain uses TRBV27 and TRBJ1-1, with 7 bases that match TRBD1. Input material: naive CD4+ T cells from blood. The CDR3 DNA reads as TGTGCCAGCAGATGGGCAGGGGGCACTGAAGCTTTCTTT. This encodes CASRWAGGTEAFF.